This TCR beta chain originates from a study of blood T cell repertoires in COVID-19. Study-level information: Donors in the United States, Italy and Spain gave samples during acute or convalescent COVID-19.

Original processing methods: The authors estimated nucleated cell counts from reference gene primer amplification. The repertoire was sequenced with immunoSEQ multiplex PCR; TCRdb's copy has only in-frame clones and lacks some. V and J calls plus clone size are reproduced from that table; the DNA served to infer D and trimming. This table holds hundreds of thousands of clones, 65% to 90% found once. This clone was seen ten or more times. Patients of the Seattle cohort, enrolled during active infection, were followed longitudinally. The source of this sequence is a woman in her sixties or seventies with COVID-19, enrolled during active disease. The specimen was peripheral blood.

CDR3 region: CAWRTGGNYGYTF. Written as DNA, the CDR3 is TGTGCCTGGCGTACAGGGGGTAACTATGGCTACACCTTC. The V call is TRBV30, the J call TRBJ1-2, with TRBD1 matching 8 bases. The trim removed 5 bases at V and 1 base at J, leaving 3 bases unmatched. This CDR3 is 13 amino acids long. Germline V gene sequence: CDR1 GTSNPN, CDR2 SVGIG (reference sequence).